The rows below give T cell receptor beta chains drawn from one sample of a study of siplizumab effects on memory and regulatory T cells. Generated by immunoSEQ multiplex PCR, the TCRdb table keeps only in-frame clones and is missing some. The data hold about 64,000 clones, with roughly 96% observed a single time. The sequenced sample consisted of naive CD8+ T cells sorted from blood. The receptors originated from a human donor in good health. CDR3s leave out the opening cysteine and the closing phenylalanine or tryptophan.

>TRBV6-1
ASSEWSAKSYEQY
>TRBV19
ASRLTGAPEAF
>TRBV15
ATSRDRRLNTEAF
>TRBV27
ASSPTGIGEQF
>TRBV19
ASSLGSGVRYEQY
>TRBV29-1
SHGAGAYEQF
>TRBV14
ASSLQGAEEQY
>TRBV28
ASSLVEFSVYGYT
>TRBV19
ASSIDRGERMNTEAF
>TRBV30
AWSVDDPSGYGYT
>TRBV7-9
ASSLIQGPYSNQPQH
>TRBV7-3
ASSLFRGAPGELF
>TRBV9
ASSSTTGTDIYGYT
>TRBV27
ASSLEQANEQF
>TRBV5-5
ASSFPSQETQY
>TRBV6-1
ASSEAHPGGGSYEQY
>TRBV15
ATSGTRGVDSPLH
>TRBV5-6
ASSLGDRKYEQY
>TRBV6-5
ASSPGLAGEETQY
>TRBV14
ASSQTFGGAPYNEQF
>TRBV5-5
ASSLSGESTDTQY
>TRBV30
AWKVLTGELF
>TRBV5-1
ASSLDFGDEQY
>TRBV10-3
AISESDRAETQY
>TRBV28
ASSFRGGYTEAF
>TRBV5-6
ASSLGSYNEQF
>TRBV4-1
ASSHRDGGGLGEQY
>TRBV7-9
ASSLAGGLVDTQY
>TRBV5-8
ASGLGGEYEQY
>TRBV30
AWSDFTGGDLYGYT
>TRBV9
ASSSLAGDNEQF
>TRBV5-4
ASSLGHATNEKLF
>TRBV7-3
ASSLDPTAGGTEAF
>TRBV5-4
ASSLSGFYTEAF
>TRBV4-3
ASSQGPGELF
>TRBV12-5
ASGFETATTNEKLF
>TRBV6-5
ASRQGGYYEQY
>TRBV7-6
ASSLRYLPPNYGYT
>TRBV10-3
AISSGTGTYGYT
>TRBV7-8
ASSSWTDGYEQY